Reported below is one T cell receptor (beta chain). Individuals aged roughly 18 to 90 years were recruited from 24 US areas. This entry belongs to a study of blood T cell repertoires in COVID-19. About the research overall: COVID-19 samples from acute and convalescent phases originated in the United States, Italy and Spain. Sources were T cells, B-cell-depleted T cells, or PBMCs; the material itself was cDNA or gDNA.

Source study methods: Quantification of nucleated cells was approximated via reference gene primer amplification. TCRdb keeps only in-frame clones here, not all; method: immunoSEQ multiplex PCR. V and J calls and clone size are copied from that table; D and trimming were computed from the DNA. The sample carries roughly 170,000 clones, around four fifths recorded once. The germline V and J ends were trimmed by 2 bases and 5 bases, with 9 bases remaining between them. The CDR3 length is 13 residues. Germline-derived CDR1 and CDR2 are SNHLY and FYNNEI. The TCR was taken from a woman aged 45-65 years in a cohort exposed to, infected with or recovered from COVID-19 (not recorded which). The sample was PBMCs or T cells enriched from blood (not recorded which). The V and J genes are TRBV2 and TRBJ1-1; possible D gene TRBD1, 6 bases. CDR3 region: CASSESRGTEAFF. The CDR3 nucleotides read TGTGCCAGCAGTGAAAGCAGGGGTACTGAAGCTTTCTTT.